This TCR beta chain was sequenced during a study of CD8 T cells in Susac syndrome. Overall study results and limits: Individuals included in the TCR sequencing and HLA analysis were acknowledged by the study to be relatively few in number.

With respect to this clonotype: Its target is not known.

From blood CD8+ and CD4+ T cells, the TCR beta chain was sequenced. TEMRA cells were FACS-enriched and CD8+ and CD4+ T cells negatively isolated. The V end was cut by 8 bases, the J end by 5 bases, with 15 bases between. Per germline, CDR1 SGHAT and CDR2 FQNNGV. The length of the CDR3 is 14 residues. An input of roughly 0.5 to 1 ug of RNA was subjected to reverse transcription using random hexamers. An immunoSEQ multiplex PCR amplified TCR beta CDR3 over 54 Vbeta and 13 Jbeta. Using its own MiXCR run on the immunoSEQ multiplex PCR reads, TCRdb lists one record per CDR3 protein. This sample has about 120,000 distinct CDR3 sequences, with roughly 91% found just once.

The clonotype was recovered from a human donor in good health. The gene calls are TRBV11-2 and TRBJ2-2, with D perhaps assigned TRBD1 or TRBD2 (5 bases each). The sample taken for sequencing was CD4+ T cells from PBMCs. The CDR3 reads CASGRGEGTGELFF. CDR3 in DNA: TGTGCCAGCGGGCGCGGTGAGGGGACCGGGGAGCTGTTTTTT.